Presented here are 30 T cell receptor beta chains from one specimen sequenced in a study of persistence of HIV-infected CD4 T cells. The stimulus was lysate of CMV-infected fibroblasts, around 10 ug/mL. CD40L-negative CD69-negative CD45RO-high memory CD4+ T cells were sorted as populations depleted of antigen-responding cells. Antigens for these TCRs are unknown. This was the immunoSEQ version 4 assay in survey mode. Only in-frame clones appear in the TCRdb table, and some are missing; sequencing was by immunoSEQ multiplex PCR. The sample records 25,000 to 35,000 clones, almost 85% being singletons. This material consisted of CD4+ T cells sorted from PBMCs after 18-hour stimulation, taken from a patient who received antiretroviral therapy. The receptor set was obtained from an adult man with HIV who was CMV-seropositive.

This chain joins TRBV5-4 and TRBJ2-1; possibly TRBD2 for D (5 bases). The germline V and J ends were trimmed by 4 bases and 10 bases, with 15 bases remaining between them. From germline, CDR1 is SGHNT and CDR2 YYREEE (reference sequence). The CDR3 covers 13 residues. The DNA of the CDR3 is TGTGCCAGCAGCGCGGACTCCGGTCGAGAGCAGTTCTTC. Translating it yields CASSADSGREQFF.

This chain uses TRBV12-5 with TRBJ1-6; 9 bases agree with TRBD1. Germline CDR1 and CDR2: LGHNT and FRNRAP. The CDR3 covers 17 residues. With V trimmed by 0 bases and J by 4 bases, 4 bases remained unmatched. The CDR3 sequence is CASGLVRTGEYNSPLHF. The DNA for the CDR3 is TGTGCTAGTGGTTTGGTGAGGACAGGGGAGTATAATTCACCCCTCCACTTT.

Here the CDR3 reads CAIRRDSSGNEQFF. In nucleotides, the CDR3 is TGTGCCATCAGAAGGGACAGCTCCGGCAATGAGCAGTTCTTC. This sequence joins TRBV10-3 and TRBJ2-1, with 7 bases that match TRBD1. V lost 6 bases to trimming and J lost 6 bases; unmatched junction nucleotides: 8. Germline V gene sequence: CDR1 ENHRY, CDR2 SYGVKD. This CDR3 contains 14 residues.

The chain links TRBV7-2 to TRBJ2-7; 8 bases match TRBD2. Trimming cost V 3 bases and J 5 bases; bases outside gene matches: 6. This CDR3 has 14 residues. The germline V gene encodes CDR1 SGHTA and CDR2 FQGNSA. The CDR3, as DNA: TGTGCCAGCAGCTTTCGCGGGGGGAAGAACGAGCAGTACTTC. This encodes CASSFRGGKNEQYF.

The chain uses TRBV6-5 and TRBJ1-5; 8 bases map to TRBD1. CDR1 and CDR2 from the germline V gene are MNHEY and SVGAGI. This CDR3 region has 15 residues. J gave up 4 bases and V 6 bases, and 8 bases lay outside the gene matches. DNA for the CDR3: TGTGCCAGCAGGGCGGGACAGGTAACAAATCAGCCCCAGCATTTT. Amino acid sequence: CASRAGQVTNQPQHF.

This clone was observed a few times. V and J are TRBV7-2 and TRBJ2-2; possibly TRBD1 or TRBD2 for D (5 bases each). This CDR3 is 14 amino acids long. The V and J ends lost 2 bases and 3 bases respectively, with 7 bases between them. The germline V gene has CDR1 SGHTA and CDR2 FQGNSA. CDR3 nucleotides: TGTGCCAGCAGCTTACAGGGAGACACCGGGGAGCTGTTTTTT. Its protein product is CASSLQGDTGELFF.

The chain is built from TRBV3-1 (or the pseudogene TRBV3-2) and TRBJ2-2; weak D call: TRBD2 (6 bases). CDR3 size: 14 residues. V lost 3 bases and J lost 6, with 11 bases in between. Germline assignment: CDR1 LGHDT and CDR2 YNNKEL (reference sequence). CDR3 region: CASSQGTSSGELFF. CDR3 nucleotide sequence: TGTGCCAGCAGCCAGGGTACTAGCTCCGGGGAGCTGTTTTTT.

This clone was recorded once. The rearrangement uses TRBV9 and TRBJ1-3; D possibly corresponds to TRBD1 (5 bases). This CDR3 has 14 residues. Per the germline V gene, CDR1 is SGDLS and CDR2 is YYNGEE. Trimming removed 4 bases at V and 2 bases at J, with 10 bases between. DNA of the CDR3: TGTGCCAGCAGCCCCCGGGGGGCTGGAAACACCATATATTTT. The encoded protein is CASSPRGAGNTIYF.

For the CDR3, the DNA is TGTGCCAGCAGCTTGCGGCAGCCCCAGCATTTT. It specifies CASSLRQPQHF. The rearrangement joins TRBV5-8 to TRBJ1-5; D ambiguous. The CDR3 totals 11 residues. Germline CDR1 and CDR2: SGHTS and YDEGEE. Trimming cost V 1 base and J 7 bases, with 3 bases left between them.

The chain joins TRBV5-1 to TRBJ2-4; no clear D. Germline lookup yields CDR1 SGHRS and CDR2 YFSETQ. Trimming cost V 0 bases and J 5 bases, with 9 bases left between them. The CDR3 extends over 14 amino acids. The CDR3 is CASSLGGTQNIQYF. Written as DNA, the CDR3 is TGCGCCAGCAGCTTGGGGGGTACGCAAAACATTCAGTACTTC. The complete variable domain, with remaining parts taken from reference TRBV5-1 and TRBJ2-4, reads KAGVTQTPRYLIKTRGQQVTLSCSPISGHRSVSWYQQTPGQGLQFLFEYFSETQRNKGNFPGRFSGRQFSNSRSEMNVSTLELGDSALYLCASSLGGTQNIQYFGAGTRLSVL.

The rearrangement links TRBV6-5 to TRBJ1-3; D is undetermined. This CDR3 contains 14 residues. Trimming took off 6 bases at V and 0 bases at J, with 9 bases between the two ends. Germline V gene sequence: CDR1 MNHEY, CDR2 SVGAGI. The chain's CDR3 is CASSRTNSGNTIYF. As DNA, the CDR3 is TGTGCCAGCAGCCGGACTAACTCTGGAAACACCATATATTTT.

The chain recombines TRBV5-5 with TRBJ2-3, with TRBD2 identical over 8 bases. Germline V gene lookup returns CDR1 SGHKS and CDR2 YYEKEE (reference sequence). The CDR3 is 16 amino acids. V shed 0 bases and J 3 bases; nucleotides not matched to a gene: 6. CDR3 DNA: TGTGCCAGCAGCTTGGTTCTCGGCGGGGGGACAGATACGCAGTATTTT. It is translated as CASSLVLGGGTDTQYF.

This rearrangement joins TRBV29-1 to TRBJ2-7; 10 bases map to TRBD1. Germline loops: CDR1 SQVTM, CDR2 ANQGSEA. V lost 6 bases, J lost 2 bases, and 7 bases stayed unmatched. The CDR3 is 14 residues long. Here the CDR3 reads CSVSIGTGAYEQYF. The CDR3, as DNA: TGCAGCGTCTCTATAGGGACAGGGGCCTACGAGCAGTACTTC.

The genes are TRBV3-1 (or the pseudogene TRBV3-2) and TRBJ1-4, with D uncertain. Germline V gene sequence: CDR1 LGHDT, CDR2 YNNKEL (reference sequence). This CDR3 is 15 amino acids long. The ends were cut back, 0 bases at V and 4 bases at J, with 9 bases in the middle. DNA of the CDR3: TGTGCCAGCAGCCAAGAGCCCAGCCTTAATGAAAAACTGTTTTTT. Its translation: CASSQEPSLNEKLFF.

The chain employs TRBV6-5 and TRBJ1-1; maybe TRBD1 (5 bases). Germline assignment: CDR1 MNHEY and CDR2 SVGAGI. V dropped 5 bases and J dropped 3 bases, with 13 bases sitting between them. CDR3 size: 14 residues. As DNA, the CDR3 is TGTGCCAGCAGTATGCGCAGGGCGGACACTGAAGCTTTCTTT. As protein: CASSMRRADTEAFF.

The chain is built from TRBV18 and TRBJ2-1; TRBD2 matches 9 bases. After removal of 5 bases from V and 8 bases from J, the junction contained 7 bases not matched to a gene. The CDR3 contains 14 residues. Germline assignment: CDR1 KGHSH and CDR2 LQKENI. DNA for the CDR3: TGTGCCAGCTCAAAGGCTAGCGGGGTAGATGAGCAGTTCTTC. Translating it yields CASSKASGVDEQFF.

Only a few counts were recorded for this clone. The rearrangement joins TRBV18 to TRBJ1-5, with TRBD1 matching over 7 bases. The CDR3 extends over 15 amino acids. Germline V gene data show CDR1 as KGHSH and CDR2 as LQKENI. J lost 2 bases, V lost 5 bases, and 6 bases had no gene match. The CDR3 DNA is TGTGCCAGCTCAACCTCCGGGACAGGCAATCAGCCCCAGCATTTT. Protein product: CASSTSGTGNQPQHF. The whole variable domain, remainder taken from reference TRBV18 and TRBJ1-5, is NAGVMQNPRHLVRRRGQEARLRCSPMKGHSHVYWYRQLPEEGLKFMVYLQKENIIDESGMPKERFSAEFPKEGPSILRIQQVVRGDSAAYFCASSTSGTGNQPQHFGDGTRLSIL.

The CDR3 here is CASSYSSGPTEAFF. DNA for the CDR3: TGTGCCAGCAGTTACTCGAGCGGGCCCACTGAAGCTTTCTTT. The chain employs TRBV6-6 and TRBJ1-1; D remains ambiguous. Germline-derived CDR1 and CDR2 are MNHNY and SVGAGI (reference sequence). The CDR3 covers 14 residues. The V gene lost 0 bases and the J gene lost 4 bases, with 9 bases spanning the gap.

CDR3 nucleotides: TGTGCCAGCAGCCCCCAGTCAGGGGGCGGTCAGCCCCAGCATTTT. It is translated as CASSPQSGGGQPQHF. The V call is TRBV3-1 (or the pseudogene TRBV3-2), the J call TRBJ1-5, with 8 bases matching TRBD1. Germline V gene lookup returns CDR1 LGHDT and CDR2 YNNKEL (reference sequence). V was clipped by 4 bases and J by 6 bases; unmatched bases: 8. The CDR3 is made up of 15 amino acids.

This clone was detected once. The DNA of the CDR3 is TGCGCCAGCAGCTTGGAGTGGCCAGGGGGGGCCTACGAGCAGTACTTC. Translated: CASSLEWPGGAYEQYF. The rearrangement uses TRBV5-1 and TRBJ2-7, with D perhaps being TRBD1 or TRBD2 (7 bases each). There are 16 residues in the CDR3. CDR1 and CDR2 (germline): SGHRS, YFSETQ. The V gene lost 0 bases and the J gene lost 2 bases, with 15 bases spanning the gap. Together with reference TRBV5-1 and TRBJ2-7, the CDR3 gives the full variable domain: KAGVTQTPRYLIKTRGQQVTLSCSPISGHRSVSWYQQTPGQGLQFLFEYFSETQRNKGNFPGRFSGRQFSNSRSEMNVSTLELGDSALYLCASSLEWPGGAYEQYFGPGTRLTVT.

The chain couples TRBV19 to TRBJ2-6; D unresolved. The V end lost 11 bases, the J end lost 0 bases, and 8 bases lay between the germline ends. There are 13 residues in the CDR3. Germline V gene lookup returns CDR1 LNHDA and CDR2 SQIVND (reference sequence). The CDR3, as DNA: TGTGCCGGAAGGAGCTCTGGGGCCAACGTCCTGACTTTC. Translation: CAGRSSGANVLTF.

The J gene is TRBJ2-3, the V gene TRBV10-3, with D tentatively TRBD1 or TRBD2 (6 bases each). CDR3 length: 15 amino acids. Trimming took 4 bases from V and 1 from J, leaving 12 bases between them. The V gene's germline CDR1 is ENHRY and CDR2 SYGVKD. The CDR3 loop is CAISVGGEGTDTQYF. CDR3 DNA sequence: TGTGCCATCAGTGTCGGGGGCGAGGGCACAGATACGCAGTATTTT.

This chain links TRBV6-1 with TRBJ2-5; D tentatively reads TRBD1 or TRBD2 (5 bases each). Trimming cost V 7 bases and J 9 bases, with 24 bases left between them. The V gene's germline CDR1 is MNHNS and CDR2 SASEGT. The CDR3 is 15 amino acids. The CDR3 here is CASTHSDSGHGAQYF. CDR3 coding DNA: TGTGCCAGCACCCATAGTGACAGCGGACACGGGGCCCAGTACTTC.

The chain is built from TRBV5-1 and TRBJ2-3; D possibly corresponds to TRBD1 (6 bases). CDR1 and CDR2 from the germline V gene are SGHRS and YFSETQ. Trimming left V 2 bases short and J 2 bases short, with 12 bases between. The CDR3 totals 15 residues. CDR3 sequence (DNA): TGCGCCAGCAGCTTAGGACAGAGACACACAGATACGCAGTATTTT. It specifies CASSLGQRHTDTQYF.

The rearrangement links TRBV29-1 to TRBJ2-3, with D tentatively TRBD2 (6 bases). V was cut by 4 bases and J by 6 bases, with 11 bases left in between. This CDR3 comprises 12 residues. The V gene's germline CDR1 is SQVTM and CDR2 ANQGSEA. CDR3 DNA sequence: TGCAGCGTTGGGAGGGGCGGGGATACGCAGTATTTT. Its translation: CSVGRGGDTQYF.

The CDR3 DNA follows: TGTGCCAGGGAGCCGACTCATAATGAAAAACTGTTTTTT. This sequence encodes CAREPTHNEKLFF. The rearrangement links TRBV4-2 to TRBJ1-4; D remains ambiguous. Trimming removed 9 bases from V and 4 bases from J, with 12 bases in between. Germline V lookup: CDR1 LGHNA, CDR2 YNFKEQ. CDR3 length equals 13 residues.

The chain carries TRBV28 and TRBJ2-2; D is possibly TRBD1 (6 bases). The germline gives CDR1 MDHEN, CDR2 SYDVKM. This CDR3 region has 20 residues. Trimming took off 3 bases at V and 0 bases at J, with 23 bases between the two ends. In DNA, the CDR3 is TGTGCCAGCAGTTTCCTGATGGACCAGGGTGGGGGCGCGAACACCGGGGAGCTGTTTTTT. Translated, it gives CASSFLMDQGGGANTGELFF.

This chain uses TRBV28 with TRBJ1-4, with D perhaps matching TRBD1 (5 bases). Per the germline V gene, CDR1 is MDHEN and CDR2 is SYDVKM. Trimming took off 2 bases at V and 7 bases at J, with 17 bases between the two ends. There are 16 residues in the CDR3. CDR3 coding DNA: TGTGCCAGCAGTTTAAGTGGCCAGGGAGTTGGTGAAAAACTGTTTTTT. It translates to CASSLSGQGVGEKLFF. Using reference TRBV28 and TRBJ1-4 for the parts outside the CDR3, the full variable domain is DVKVTQSSRYLVKRTGEKVFLECVQDMDHENMFWYRQDPGLGLRLIYFSYDVKMKEKGDIPEGYSVSREKKERFSLILESASTNQTSMYLCASSLSGQGVGEKLFFGSGTQLSVL.

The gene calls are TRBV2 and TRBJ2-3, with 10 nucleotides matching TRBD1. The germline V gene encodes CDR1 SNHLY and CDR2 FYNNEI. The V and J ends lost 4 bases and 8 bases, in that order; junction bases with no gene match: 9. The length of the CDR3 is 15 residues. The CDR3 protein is CASSAGTGVSGTQYF. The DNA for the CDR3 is TGTGCCAGCAGTGCCGGGACAGGGGTGTCAGGTACGCAGTATTTT.

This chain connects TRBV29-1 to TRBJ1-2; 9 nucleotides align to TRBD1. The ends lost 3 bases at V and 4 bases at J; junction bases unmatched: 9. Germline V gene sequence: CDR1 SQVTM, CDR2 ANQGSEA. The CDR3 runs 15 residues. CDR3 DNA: TGCAGCGTTGAGCGAACAGGGGGCGCTGGCTATGGCTACACCTTC. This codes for CSVERTGGAGYGYTF.